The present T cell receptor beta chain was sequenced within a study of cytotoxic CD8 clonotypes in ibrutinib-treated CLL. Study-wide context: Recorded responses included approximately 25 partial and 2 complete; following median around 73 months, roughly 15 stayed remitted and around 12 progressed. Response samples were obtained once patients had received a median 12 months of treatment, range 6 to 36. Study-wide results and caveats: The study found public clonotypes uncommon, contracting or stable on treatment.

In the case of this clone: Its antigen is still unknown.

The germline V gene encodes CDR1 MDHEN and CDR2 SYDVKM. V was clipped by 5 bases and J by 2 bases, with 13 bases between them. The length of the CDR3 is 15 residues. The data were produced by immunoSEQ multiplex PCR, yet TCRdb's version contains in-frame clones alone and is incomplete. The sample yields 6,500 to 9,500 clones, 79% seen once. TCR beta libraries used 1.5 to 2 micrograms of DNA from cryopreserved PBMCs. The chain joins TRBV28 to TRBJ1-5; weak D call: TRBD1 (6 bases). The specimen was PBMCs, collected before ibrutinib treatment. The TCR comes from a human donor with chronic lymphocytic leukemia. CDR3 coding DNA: TGTGCCAGCAGTCCTGGGGGCGGGGGCAATCAGCCCCAGCATTTT. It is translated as CASSPGGGGNQPQHF.